The rows below give T cell receptor beta chains drawn from one sample of a study of T cells after yellow fever vaccination. TCRdb itself ran the 5' RACE reads through MiXCR, one entry per CDR3 protein. The sample has about 340,000 distinct CDR3 sequences, 4% seen once; the top ten hold less than 25%. The sample in question was PBMCs, obtained 5 days after the yellow fever booster vaccination. These receptors came from a man in his late teens or twenties who received the YFV17D yellow fever vaccine. The CDR3 runs from the conserved cysteine through the conserved F or W. A D gene is named only where the DNA matches it firmly. Some rows mark clone size as missing; the rest say once, few, many or name a class of expanded clone.

>NA|TRBJ1-6|TRBV4-3|few
TGCGCCAGCAGCCCTATTACCGGACAGCCCTCCTCACCCCTCCACTTT
CASSPITGQPSSPLHF
>TRBD1|TRBJ2-3|TRBV29-1|many
TGCAGCGTTGTCAGGACAGGGTTGGCAGATACGCAGTATTTT
CSVVRTGLADTQYF
>NA|TRBJ2-6|TRBV4-1|few
TGCGCCAGCAGCCAAGACCGAGTCACACTTAGCTCTGGGGCCAACGTCCTGACTTTC
CASSQDRVTLSSGANVLTF
>TRBD2|TRBJ2-1|TRBV7-2|many
TGTGCCAGCAGAAGGACTTCGGGACTAGCGATTACTGAGCAGTTCTTC
CASRRTSGLAITEQFF
>NA|TRBJ2-3|TRBV6-5|NA
TGTGCCAGCAGGCTGGACGGCAGGCGAGATACGCAGTATTTT
CASRLDGRRDTQYF
>TRBD1|TRBJ2-3|TRBV7-9|many
TGTGCCAGCAGCCCGGGCCAGGGGGCAACGGCAGATACGCAGTATTTT
CASSPGQGATADTQYF
>NA|TRBJ2-6|TRBV12-3/TRBV12-4|NA
TGTGCCAGCAGTTTTTCGGCTAATGGGGCCAACGTCCTGACTTTC
CASSFSANGANVLTF
>TRBD2|TRBJ2-1|TRBV7-2|many
TGTGCCAGCAGAGAAACACCCAGCGGGGGGATCAATGAGCAGTTCTTC
CASRETPSGGINEQFF
>TRBD2|TRBJ2-1|TRBV12-3/TRBV12-4|many
TGTGCCAGCAGTTTGGCCCGTCTAGCGGGGGGGCCGAATGAGCAGTTCTTC
CASSLARLAGGPNEQFF
>NA|TRBJ1-6|TRBV5-1|many
TGCGCCAGCAGCGTTGACGGGAGCTCCTATAATTCACCCCTCCACTTT
CASSVDGSSYNSPLHF
>TRBD1|TRBJ1-2|TRBV4-2|many
TGTGCCAGCAGCCAAGACAGAAACAGGGGGTATGGCTACACCTTC
CASSQDRNRGYGYTF
>NA|TRBJ1-1|TRBV6-2/TRBV6-3|many
TGTGCCAGCAGTTATAGGCCGCGGAACACTGAAGCTTTCTTT
CASSYRPRNTEAFF
>NA|TRBJ1-5|TRBV7-9|NA
TGTGCCAGCAGCTTGAGCGTAAAAGGGAATCAGCCCCAGCATTTT
CASSLSVKGNQPQHF
>NA|TRBJ1-1|TRBV9|many
TGTGCCAGCAGCGTAGTGCCAGTGAACACTGAAGCTTTCTTT
CASSVVPVNTEAFF
>NA|TRBJ2-5|TRBV3-1|NA
TGTGCCAGCAGCCATATGAAGGAGGAGACCCAGTACTTC
CASSHMKEETQYF
>NA|TRBJ1-6|TRBV28|NA
TGTGCCAGCAAGGGGTTAAATTCACCCCTCCACTTT
CASKGLNSPLHF
>TRBD1|TRBJ1-1|TRBV2|NA
TGTGCCATCCCGACAGGGCCAGGCACTGAAGCTTTCTTT
CAIPTGPGTEAFF
>NA|TRBJ2-3|TRBV7-2|many
TGTGCCAGCAGCGAAGCGAGCCCCGGGGGCACAGATACGCAGTATTTT
CASSEASPGGTDTQYF
>NA|TRBJ2-3|TRBV6-5|few
TGTGCCAGCAGTTCCTATACTAGACGAGAACATACGCAGTATTTT
CASSSYTRREHTQYF
>NA|TRBJ1-5|TRBV5-1|NA
TGCGCCAGCAGCTTGAATGGGCAGGGGTCTCAGCCCCAGCATTTT
CASSLNGQGSQPQHF
>TRBD1|TRBJ2-5|TRBV6-5|NA
TGTGCCAGCAGTTACCTAGGGACAGCTGGGGAGACCCAGTACTTC
CASSYLGTAGETQYF
>NA|TRBJ1-4|TRBV7-9|NA
TGTGCCAGCAAGGGCCACCGTGAGGATGAAAAACTGTTTTTT
CASKGHREDEKLFF
>NA|TRBJ1-1|TRBV2|NA
TGTGCCAGCATCGGCACAAGAGCCACTGAAGCTTTCTTT
CASIGTRATEAFF
>TRBD2|TRBJ2-5|TRBV5-4|few
TGTGCCAGCAGCTTGTACGGGGGGGGGCGACAAGAGACCCAGTACTTC
CASSLYGGGRQETQYF
>TRBD1|TRBJ2-1|TRBV9|few
TGTGCCAGCAGCGTAGCTAGAGGACAGGGAAACAATGAGCAGTTCTTC
CASSVARGQGNNEQFF
>NA|TRBJ1-4|TRBV20-1|many
TGCAGTGCTTTCGGACCGAATAATGAAAAACTGTTTTTT
CSAFGPNNEKLFF
>NA|TRBJ1-2|TRBV7-2|NA
TGTGCCAGCAGCTTAGTAGAGAACTATGGCTACACCTTC
CASSLVENYGYTF
>NA|TRBJ1-2|TRBV7-2|many
TGTGCCAGCAGCTTAAACGGGGCAGGGCAAGACTACACCTTC
CASSLNGAGQDYTF
>NA|TRBJ2-1|TRBV28|NA
TGTGCCAGCAGTTTCCTGCTTGAGCAGTTCTTC
CASSFLLEQFF
>NA|TRBJ2-7|TRBV12-3/TRBV12-4|many
TGTGCCAGCACCGGGGGTTACGAGCAGTACTTC
CASTGGYEQYF
>TRBD1|TRBJ2-7|TRBV12-3/TRBV12-4|NA
TGTGCCAGCAGTTTAGGGACAGGCGGCTTGGGGCAGTACTTC
CASSLGTGGLGQYF
>TRBD2|TRBJ2-1|TRBV6-2/TRBV6-3|NA
TGTGCCAGCAGTGACGGACAGGGTAGGGGGACTAGCGGCCGCTTC
CASSDGQGRGTSGRF